The source of this T cell receptor (beta chain) is a study of T cell repertoires in cytomegalovirus infection. About the study: Signatures in public TCR beta sequences pointed to both CMV infection and matching HLA type.

Study results and caveats: Clonotype analysis showed dominance of the ex vivo response by HLA-C-restricted CMV-specific TCR beta clonotypes. Carriers of CMV plus the relevant HLA were identified by cumulative public TCR beta family frequency.

Germline CDR1 KGHDR, CDR2 SFDVKD. This CDR3 comprises 15 residues. The V gene end was trimmed by 4 bases and the J gene end by 0 bases; junction bases not matched to a gene: 4. TCRdb called the reads again in MiXCR, with one record for every CDR3 protein. The sample has just under 550,000 distinct CDR3 sequences; approximately 25% are singletons. This clonotype was seen only a few times. Its antigen is not known. This chain links TRBV24-1 with TRBJ2-5; 7 bases are shared with TRBD2. Sequencing was done on a sample of PBMCs. This receptor was identified in a human donor in good health (CMV status not recorded). Some clones in this sample may be carry-over from other donors' samples. The CDR3 loop is CATSDASGNQETQYF. The CDR3 DNA is TGTGCCACCAGTGACGCAAGCGGGAACCAAGAGACCCAGTACTTC.